Following are 18 T cell receptor beta chains from one sample sequenced in a study of blood T cell repertoires in COVID-19. Data came from immunoSEQ multiplex PCR; TCRdb stores just in-frame clones and leaves some out. Of about 200,000 clones listed, over 80% were seen once; the top ten hold 0.8% to 0.95%. The source material was peripheral blood. The receptors here all came from a man aged 55 to 70 with COVID-19, enrolled during active disease.

This chain uses TRBV28 with TRBJ1-5; TRBD1 agrees at 7 bases. The trim removed 7 bases at V and 2 bases at J, leaving 2 bases unmatched. CDR1 is MDHEN, CDR2 SYDVKM, per germline. This CDR3 comprises 13 residues. CDR3 sequence reads: CASTGTGNQPQHF. The CDR3 DNA is TGTGCCAGCACTGGGACAGGCAATCAGCCCCAGCATTTT.

V and J are TRBV7-8 and TRBJ2-1; TRBD2 matches 9 bases. Germline trimming cut 5 bases from V and 0 bases from J; bases unmatched to any gene: 5. Germline V CDR1 and CDR2: SGHVS, FQNEAQ. This CDR3 contains 16 residues. CDR3 nucleotide sequence: TGTGCCAGCAGCCGCGGGGGGGCTAGCTCCTACAATGAGCAGTTCTTC. It codes for CASSRGGASSYNEQFF.

This chain connects TRBV9 to TRBJ2-1; D uncertain. Germline CDR1 and CDR2: SGDLS and YYNGEE. The CDR3 is 14 residues long. The V gene lost 0 bases and the J gene lost 7 bases, with 11 bases spanning the gap. This CDR3 reads CASSVGGTLNEQFF. CDR3 DNA sequence: TGTGCCAGCAGCGTAGGTGGTACTCTTAATGAGCAGTTCTTC.

The chain employs TRBV4-1 and TRBJ2-7, with 10 bases aligning to TRBD1. The V and J ends lost 4 bases and 3 bases, in that order; junction bases with no gene match: 3. There are 14 residues in the CDR3. Germline V CDR1 and CDR2: MGHRA, YSYEKL. The CDR3: CASSLGQGDYEQYF. The CDR3 bases are TGCGCCAGCAGCCTCGGACAGGGGGACTACGAGCAGTACTTC.

This chain connects TRBV6-1 to TRBJ2-7; 10 bases map to TRBD1. Germline CDR1 and CDR2: MNHNS and SASEGT. This CDR3 region has 19 residues. J was trimmed by 0 bases and V by 3 bases; bases with no gene match: 14. This chain's CDR3 is CASSDRGKGQGRPSYEQYF. CDR3 DNA sequence: TGTGCCAGCAGTGATCGGGGGAAGGGACAGGGGCGCCCCTCCTACGAGCAGTACTTC.

This clone was recorded only once. CDR3 amino acids: CSARDYREQYF. CDR3 coding DNA: TGCAGTGCCAGGGACTACCGCGAGCAGTACTTC. J is TRBJ2-7 and V is TRBV20-1; 7 nucleotides agree with TRBD2. CDR3 length: 11 residues. J lost 6 bases, V lost 6 bases, and 5 bases had no gene match. CDR1 is DFQATT and CDR2 is SNEGSKA in the germline V gene (reference sequence).

The chain recombines TRBV9 with TRBJ2-3, with D possibly being TRBD2 (7 bases). The V and J ends lost 0 bases and 7 bases respectively, with 15 bases between them. There are 15 residues in the CDR3. The germline CDR1 and CDR2 sequences are SGDLS and YYNGEE. The CDR3, as DNA: TGTGCCAGCAGCGTAGAGGGGGGGTTTTTGAATACGCAGTATTTT. This translates into CASSVEGGFLNTQYF.

This chain joins TRBV5-5 and TRBJ1-5; tentative D call: TRBD1 (6 bases). Germline-derived CDR1 and CDR2 are SGHKS and YYEKEE (reference sequence). The V end was cut by 5 bases, the J end by 3 bases, with 15 bases between. The CDR3 has 15 residues. The CDR3 region is CASSLQGRFNQPQHF. The CDR3 bases are TGTGCCAGCAGTCTGCAGGGGCGCTTCAATCAGCCCCAGCATTTT.

This clone was picked up one time. This chain connects TRBV24-1 to TRBJ1-2; 10 nucleotides align to TRBD1. Germline loops: CDR1 KGHDR, CDR2 SFDVKD. V gave up 2 bases and J gave up 4 bases; unmatched junction bases: 9. The CDR3 is 17 amino acids. This CDR3 reads CATSDSSVTGGIYGYTF. The CDR3 DNA is TGTGCCACCAGTGATTCCAGTGTGACAGGGGGCATCTATGGCTACACCTTC.

This chain links TRBV19 with TRBJ1-5; D is undetermined. V lost 4 bases to trimming and J lost 2 bases, with 9 bases between them. Germline values: CDR1 LNHDA, CDR2 SQIVND (reference sequence). The CDR3 sequence is 14 residues long. The CDR3 spells CASSRMGGNQPQHF. The CDR3 nucleotides read TGTGCCAGTAGTAGGATGGGAGGCAATCAGCCCCAGCATTTT.

The chain has TRBV5-1 and TRBJ2-2; D is uncertain. The V and J ends lost 4 bases and 0 bases respectively, with 13 bases between them. CDR1 is SGHRS and CDR2 is YFSETQ in the germline V gene. The CDR3 totals 16 residues. The DNA for the CDR3 is TGCGCCAGCAGCCCTAGAGGAGCGCCGAACACCGGGGAGCTGTTTTTT. As protein: CASSPRGAPNTGELFF.

This clone was recorded a few times. The V call is TRBV3-1 (or the pseudogene TRBV3-2), the J call TRBJ1-1; possible D gene TRBD1, 5 bases. Germline CDR1 and CDR2: LGHDT and YNNKEL (reference sequence). There are 15 residues in the CDR3. With 4 bases removed from V and 6 bases from J, the gap between germline ends came to 18 bases. In DNA form, the CDR3 reads TGTGCCAGCAGCCGAGGTGGGAGGGGTTCACCTGAAGCTTTCTTT. It codes for CASSRGGRGSPEAFF.

The V call is TRBV6-5, the J call TRBJ1-1, with a weak D call TRBD1 (5 bases). Trimming removed 1 base at V and 9 bases at J, with 15 bases between. Germline assignment: CDR1 MNHEY and CDR2 SVGAGI. This CDR3 is 14 amino acids long. CDR3 in DNA: TGTGCCAGCAGTTACTGGAGGGGAGGTGCACAAGCTTTCTTT. Its translation is CASSYWRGGAQAFF.

The J gene is TRBJ2-1, the V gene TRBV3-1 (or the pseudogene TRBV3-2); the match to TRBD1 covers 11 bases. The CDR3 contains 16 residues. J lost 10 bases, V lost 7 bases, and 15 bases had no gene match. The germline V gene encodes CDR1 LGHDT and CDR2 YNNKEL (reference sequence). CDR3 sequence: CASTFYGGQGVEEQFF. The CDR3, as DNA: TGTGCCAGCACCTTCTACGGGGGACAGGGGGTAGAAGAGCAGTTCTTC.

CDR3 coding DNA: TGTGCCAGCACCCCGGGAAGGGGGGGAAATCAGCCCCAGCATTTT. Translation: CASTPGRGGNQPQHF. The chain employs TRBV28 and TRBJ1-5; TRBD1 might be the D (6 bases). Per germline, CDR1 MDHEN and CDR2 SYDVKM. The ends were cut back, 7 bases at V and 4 bases at J, with 17 bases in the middle. CDR3 length: 15 residues.

V gene TRBV6-6 combines with J gene TRBJ1-1; TRBD1 might be the D (6 bases). This CDR3 contains 17 residues. Germline V gene sequence: CDR1 MNHNY, CDR2 SVGAGI (reference sequence). Trimming cost V 5 bases and J 0 bases, with 19 bases left between them. CDR3 protein: CASSQPGQLYVNTEAFF. In nucleotides, the CDR3 is TGTGCCAGCAGTCAACCGGGACAACTCTACGTGAACACTGAAGCTTTCTTT.

This rearrangement joins TRBV11-2 to TRBJ1-2; D uncertain. Per germline, CDR1 SGHAT and CDR2 FQNNGV. Trimming took 10 bases from V and 4 from J, leaving 13 bases between them. The CDR3 length is 12 residues. The CDR3 DNA follows: TGTGCCACCACCCTGGAGACCTATGGCTACACCTTC. Residues: CATTLETYGYTF.

The chain links TRBV11-3 to TRBJ1-1, with unresolved D. Germline CDR1 reads SGHNT; CDR2 reads YENEEA. The V gene lost 3 bases and the J gene lost 5 bases, with 10 bases spanning the gap. CDR3 length: 13 residues. CDR3 sequence (DNA): TGTGCCAGCAGCTTTTCGGGGTCTACTGAAGCTTTCTTT. It specifies CASSFSGSTEAFF.